This TCR beta chain is drawn from a study of blood T cells in healthy people across ages. Study-level points and caveats: Naive CD4+ cells and diversity were both higher in long-lived donors than in aged donors. Donor CMV status, an unknown factor, possibly confounded changes in expanded clonotypes.

Comments on this clonotype: Antigen unknown.

V was trimmed by 6 bases and J by 1 base, leaving 15 bases between them. The CDR3 sequence is 15 residues long. Germline assignment: CDR1 MNHEY and CDR2 SVGEGT. Using a J-beta primer mix together with a sample-barcoded 5' primer, a second PCR was run for about 6 to 11 cycles. A single record per CDR3 protein comes from TCRdb applying MiXCR to the 5' RACE reads. The sample holds over 1.5 million distinct CDR3 sequences, about 50% seen once. This receptor was identified in a woman aged 40 to 49 in good health. Sequencing was carried out using blood. The chain is built from TRBV6-2 or TRBV6-3 and TRBJ2-5; perhaps TRBD1 as D (5 bases). The chain's CDR3 is CASSLTDRLQETQYF. CDR3 sequence (DNA): TGTGCCAGCAGCCTTACCGACAGACTCCAAGAGACCCAGTACTTC.